This T cell receptor beta chain was recovered during a study of human T cells and chemical hapten exposure. The CDR3 covers 15 residues. The germline CDR1 and CDR2 sequences are LGHNA and YNFKEQ. With V trimmed by 3 bases and J by 1 base, 2 bases remained unmatched. Unique molecular identifiers were affixed to discrete cDNA molecules within the library. Original processing methods: There were a median of around 100,000 TCRs per sample, with a range from about 20,000 to 700,000. From the RACE reads, TCRdb called clonotypes with MiXCR, one entry per CDR3 protein. The V and J calls and clone size are TCRdb's, not the authors'. Counted here are some 120,000 distinct CDR3 sequences, roughly 12% occurring once; the ten biggest clones make up roughly 1.5%. Time point: patch test 1, 2 weeks after DPC sensitization. As to treatment: therapeutic diphenylcyclopropenone sensitization with weekly scalp DPC. This clonotype came up many times.

The receptor was derived from a woman aged 45-65 years with alopecia areata. Some clones in this sample may be carry-over from other donors' samples. The chain has TRBV4-2 and TRBJ2-5; 10 bases fit TRBD2. Source: whole blood, taken in connection with sensitization to the hapten diphenylcyclopropenone (DPC). CDR3 DNA: TGTGCCAGCAGCCAGACTAGCGGGCTCCAAGAGACCCAGTACTTC. As protein: CASSQTSGLQETQYF.